This T cell receptor (beta chain) was captured by sequencing in a study of blood T cells in healthy people across ages. General study results and limits: Both higher diversity and more naive CD4+ cells marked long-lived donors when set against aged donors. Donor CMV infection status was unknown, possibly confounding age-related changes in expanded clonotypes.

Sample-barcoded 5' priming and a J-beta primer mix drove a second PCR of roughly 6 to 12 cycles. TCRdb ran MiXCR on the 5' RACE reads and lists one entry per CDR3 protein. In the table there are about 1.6 million distinct CDR3 sequences, 34% of which are singletons. A note on this clonotype: Its cognate antigen is unknown.

Sample: blood. This receptor was identified in a woman in her thirties in good health.

CDR3 nucleotides: TGCAGTGCTAGAGTCGGCAGGAGCTCCTACGAGCAGTACTTC. Its translation is CSARVGRSSYEQYF. This chain connects TRBV20-1 to TRBJ2-7; D remains ambiguous. CDR3 length: 14 amino acids. The V and J ends lost 1 base and 0 bases respectively, with 10 bases between them. The germline CDR1 and CDR2 sequences are DFQATT and SNEGSKA (reference sequence).